The subject of this entry is one TCR beta chain. Under the authors' procedure: Reference gene primers were amplified, and this amplification served to estimate nucleated cell counts. Repertoires were generated with immunoSEQ multiplex PCR, while TCRdb's copy carries only in-frame clones and drops some. Clone size and the V and J calls come from that table; the DNA yielded D and trimming. The data contain 250,000 to 300,000 clones, roughly nine tenths of them singletons. This record comes from a study of blood T cell repertoires in COVID-19. Looking at the study overall: COVID-19 samples from acute and convalescent phases originated in the United States, Italy and Spain. T cells, B-cell-depleted T cells, or PBMCs provided the cDNA or gDNA that served as material.

The length of the CDR3 is 14 residues. CDR1 and CDR2 (germline): MNHEY, SMNVEV (reference sequence). V was cut by 8 bases and J by 3 bases, with 14 bases left in between. This sequence originates from a woman between 45 and 65 years old who had recovered from COVID-19. Specimen: peripheral blood. The chain joins TRBV27 to TRBJ2-1; D possibly corresponds to TRBD1 (5 bases). CDR3 bases: TGTGCCAGCCGCCCCGAAGGGGTCTACAATGAGCAGTTCTTC. Translating gives CASRPEGVYNEQFF.